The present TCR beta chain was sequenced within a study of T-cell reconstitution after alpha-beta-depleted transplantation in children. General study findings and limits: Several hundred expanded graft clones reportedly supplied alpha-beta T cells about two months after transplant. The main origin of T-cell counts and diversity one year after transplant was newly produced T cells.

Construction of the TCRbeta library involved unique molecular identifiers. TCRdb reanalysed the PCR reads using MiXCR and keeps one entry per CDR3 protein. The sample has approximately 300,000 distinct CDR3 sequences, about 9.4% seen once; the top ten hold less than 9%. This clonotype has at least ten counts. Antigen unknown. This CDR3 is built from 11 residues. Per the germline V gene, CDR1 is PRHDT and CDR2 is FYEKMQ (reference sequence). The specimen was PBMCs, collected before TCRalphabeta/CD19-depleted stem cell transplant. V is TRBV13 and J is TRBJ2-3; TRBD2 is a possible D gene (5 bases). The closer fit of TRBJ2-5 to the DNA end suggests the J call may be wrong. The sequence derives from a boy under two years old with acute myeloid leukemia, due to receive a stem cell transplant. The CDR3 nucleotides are TGTGCCAGCAGCACCGGAGGGACCCAGTACTTC. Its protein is CASSTGGTQYF.